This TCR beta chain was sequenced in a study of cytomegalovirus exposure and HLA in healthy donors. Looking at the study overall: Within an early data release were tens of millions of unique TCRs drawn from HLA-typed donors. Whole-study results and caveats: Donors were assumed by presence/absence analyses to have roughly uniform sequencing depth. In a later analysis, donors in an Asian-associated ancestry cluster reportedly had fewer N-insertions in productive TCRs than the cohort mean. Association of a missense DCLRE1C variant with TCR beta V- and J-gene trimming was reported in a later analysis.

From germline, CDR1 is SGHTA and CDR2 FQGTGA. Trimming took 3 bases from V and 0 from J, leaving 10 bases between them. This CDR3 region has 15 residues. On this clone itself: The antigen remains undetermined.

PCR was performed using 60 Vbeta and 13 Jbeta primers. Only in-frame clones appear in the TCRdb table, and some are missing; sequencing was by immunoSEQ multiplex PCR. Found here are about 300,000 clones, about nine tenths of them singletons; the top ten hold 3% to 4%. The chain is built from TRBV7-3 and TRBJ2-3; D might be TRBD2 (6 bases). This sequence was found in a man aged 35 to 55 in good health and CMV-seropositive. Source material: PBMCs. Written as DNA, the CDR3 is TGTGCCAGCAGCTTTCAAGCGGGTAGCACAGATACGCAGTATTTT. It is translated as CASSFQAGSTDTQYF.